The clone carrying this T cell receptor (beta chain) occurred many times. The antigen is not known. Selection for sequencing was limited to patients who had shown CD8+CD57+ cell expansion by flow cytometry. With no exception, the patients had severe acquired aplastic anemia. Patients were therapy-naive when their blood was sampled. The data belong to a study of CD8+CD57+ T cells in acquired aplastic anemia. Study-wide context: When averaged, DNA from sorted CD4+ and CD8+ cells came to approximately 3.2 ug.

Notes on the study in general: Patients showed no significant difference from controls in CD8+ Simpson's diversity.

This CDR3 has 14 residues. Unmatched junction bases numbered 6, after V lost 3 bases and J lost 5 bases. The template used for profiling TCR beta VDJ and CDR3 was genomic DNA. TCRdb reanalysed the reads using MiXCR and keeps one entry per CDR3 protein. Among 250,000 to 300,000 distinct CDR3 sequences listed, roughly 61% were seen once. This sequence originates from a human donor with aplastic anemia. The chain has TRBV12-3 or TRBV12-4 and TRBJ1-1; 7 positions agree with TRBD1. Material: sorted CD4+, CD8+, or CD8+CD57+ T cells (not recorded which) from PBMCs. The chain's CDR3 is CASSFRDSGTEAFF. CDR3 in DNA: TGTGCCAGCAGTTTTCGGGACAGTGGGACTGAAGCTTTCTTT.